This T cell receptor (beta chain) was captured by sequencing in a study of blood T cell repertoires in COVID-19. Study-level background: The study drew acute and convalescent COVID-19 samples from the United States, Italy and Spain.

Original processing notes: Amplification of reference gene primers was used by the study to estimate nucleated cell counts. The table came from immunoSEQ multiplex PCR; TCRdb's copy has only in-frame clones and leaves some out. The V and J calls and clone size were taken over from that table, and D and trimming were inferred from the DNA. The table shows 100,000 to 150,000 clones, with just under 80% occurring only once. This clonotype was sampled from a human donor in a cohort sampled during active COVID-19. Sequencing input: peripheral blood.

CDR3 coding DNA: TGTGCCAGCAGTTACCCGGACACGGCCGAACCATATTTT. Translated: CASSYPDTAEPYF. The chain links TRBV6-6 to TRBJ1-3; tentatively, D is TRBD1 (5 bases). The germline V gene has CDR1 MNHNY and CDR2 SVGAGI (reference sequence). The CDR3 extends over 13 amino acids. Trimming took off 2 bases at V and 15 bases at J, with 17 bases between the two ends.